Following are 12 T cell receptor beta chains from one sample sequenced in a study of blood T cell repertoires in COVID-19. Some clones are missing from TCRdb's copy, which holds only in-frame ones; the method was immunoSEQ multiplex PCR. The sample has almost 95,000 clones, less than 75% seen once. The source material was peripheral blood. Source of these receptors: an older woman in a cohort sampled during active or convalescent COVID-19.

This chain connects TRBV7-3 to TRBJ1-2; tentative D call: TRBD1 (5 bases). The CDR3 has 13 amino acids. CDR1 is SGHTA, CDR2 FQGTGA, per germline. V shed 0 bases and J shed 8 bases, with 10 bases lying between them. This CDR3 reads CASSLTPGKGYTF. The DNA of the CDR3 is TGTGCCAGCAGCTTAACTCCAGGGAAAGGCTACACCTTC. Based on the CDR3 plus reference TRBV7-3 and TRBJ1-2, the full variable domain is GAGVSQTPSNKVTEKGKYVELRCDPISGHTALYWYRQSLGQGPEFLIYFQGTGAADDSGLPNDRFFAVRPEGSVSTLKIQRTERGDSAVYLCASSLTPGKGYTFGSGTRLTVV.

The CDR3 coding sequence is TGTGCCAGCAGCTTCCCTAAGGGGCGGGGGGCCCCGGCGGATACGCAGTATTTT. Translation gives CASSFPKGRGAPADTQYF. The genes are TRBV7-2 and TRBJ2-3, with 8 bases identical to TRBD2. With 3 bases clipped from V and 6 bases from J, the junction kept 17 bases outside the gene matches. The CDR3 spans 18 residues. Germline CDR1 is SGHTA and CDR2 is FQGNSA.

CDR3 nucleotides: TGTGCCAGCTCAGGACTAGCGGGGGGCGCAACAGATACGCAGTATTTT. Its protein is CASSGLAGGATDTQYF. V is TRBV18 and J is TRBJ2-3; 14 bases match TRBD2. Per the germline V gene, CDR1 is KGHSH and CDR2 is LQKENI. The CDR3 length is 16 residues. With 5 bases clipped from V and 3 bases from J, the junction kept 4 bases outside the gene matches.

The rearrangement links TRBV13 to TRBJ1-1; tentatively, D is TRBD1 (5 bases). The CDR3 runs 16 residues. Germline V gene sequence: CDR1 PRHDT, CDR2 FYEKMQ (reference sequence). V lost 3 bases, J lost 5 bases, and 19 bases lay in between. The CDR3 protein is CASSFRALYGGTEAFF. CDR3 DNA: TGTGCCAGCAGCTTCAGGGCTCTATACGGGGGGACTGAAGCTTTCTTT.

This chain joins TRBV15 and TRBJ1-3, with 7 bases aligning to TRBD1. Trimming took 5 bases from V and 6 from J; bases not matched to a gene: 10. This CDR3 spans 15 amino acids. Germline-derived CDR1 and CDR2 are LNHNV and YYDKDF (reference sequence). CDR3 amino acids: CATSGQDNPENTIYF. The CDR3 coding sequence is TGTGCCACCAGCGGACAGGACAACCCGGAAAACACCATATATTTT.

The chain carries TRBV10-3 and TRBJ1-1; D gene uncertain. CDR3 length: 15 residues. V lost 3 bases and J lost 1, with 12 bases in between. Germline V gene data show CDR1 as ENHRY and CDR2 as SYGVKD. CDR3 sequence (DNA): TGTGCCATCAGTGAAGAGGTCGGCGAGAACACTGAAGCTTTCTTT. It translates to CAISEEVGENTEAFF.

The chain couples TRBV12-5 to TRBJ1-2; maybe TRBD1 (6 bases). The V gene lost 6 bases and the J gene lost 6 bases, with 17 bases spanning the gap. In germline, CDR1 is LGHNT, CDR2 FRNRAP. The CDR3 runs to 14 residues. This CDR3 reads CASGSFRGGNGYTF. CDR3 in DNA: TGTGCTAGTGGAAGCTTCAGGGGAGGGAATGGCTACACCTTC.

The chain joins TRBV19 to TRBJ1-4; D gene unclear. The CDR3 totals 16 residues. In germline, CDR1 is LNHDA, CDR2 SQIVND (reference sequence). Trimming stripped 3 bases from V and 2 bases from J, with 13 bases between. CDR3 DNA: TGTGCCAGTAGTATCGGGTCCGGGGATACTAATGAAAAACTGTTTTTT. Translated, it gives CASSIGSGDTNEKLFF.

The chain recombines TRBV7-9 with TRBJ2-5, with 9 bases lining up with TRBD1. Germline assignment: CDR1 SEHNR and CDR2 FQNEAQ (reference sequence). J was trimmed by 5 bases and V by 2 bases; bases with no gene match: 15. There are 18 residues in the CDR3. DNA of the CDR3: TGTGCCAGCAGCTTAACATTCGAGGGACAGGGTTTTGTGGAGACCCAGTACTTC. Protein sequence: CASSLTFEGQGFVETQYF.

CDR3 in DNA: TGTGCCAGCAGCTTAACGGGAGGGATCCAAGAGACCCAGTACTTC. Protein: CASSLTGGIQETQYF. The V and J genes are TRBV7-3 and TRBJ2-5; TRBD2 matches 7 bases. Trimming removed 0 bases from V and 1 base from J; junction bases left unmatched: 2. The CDR3 spans 15 residues. Germline lookup yields CDR1 SGHTA and CDR2 FQGTGA.

In nucleotides, the CDR3 is TGCGCCAGCAGCTATACGACAGGGGGCCCCTACGAGCAGTACTTC. It is translated as CASSYTTGGPYEQYF. The chain recombines TRBV5-1 with TRBJ2-7, with 10 bases fitting TRBD1. The V segment lost 3 bases and the J segment 2 bases; nucleotides outside the gene matches: 5. Germline V gene data show CDR1 as SGHRS and CDR2 as YFSETQ. CDR3 length: 15 amino acids.

CDR3 protein: CASSSGGGHYNEQFF. DNA of the CDR3: TGCGCCAGCAGCAGCGGCGGGGGGCACTACAATGAGCAGTTCTTC. The rearrangement uses TRBV5-1 and TRBJ2-1; 8 nucleotides agree with TRBD2. The CDR3 length is 15 residues. The junction had 6 bases not matched to a gene; V was cut back by 4 bases and J by 3 bases. CDR1 and CDR2 (germline): SGHRS, YFSETQ.